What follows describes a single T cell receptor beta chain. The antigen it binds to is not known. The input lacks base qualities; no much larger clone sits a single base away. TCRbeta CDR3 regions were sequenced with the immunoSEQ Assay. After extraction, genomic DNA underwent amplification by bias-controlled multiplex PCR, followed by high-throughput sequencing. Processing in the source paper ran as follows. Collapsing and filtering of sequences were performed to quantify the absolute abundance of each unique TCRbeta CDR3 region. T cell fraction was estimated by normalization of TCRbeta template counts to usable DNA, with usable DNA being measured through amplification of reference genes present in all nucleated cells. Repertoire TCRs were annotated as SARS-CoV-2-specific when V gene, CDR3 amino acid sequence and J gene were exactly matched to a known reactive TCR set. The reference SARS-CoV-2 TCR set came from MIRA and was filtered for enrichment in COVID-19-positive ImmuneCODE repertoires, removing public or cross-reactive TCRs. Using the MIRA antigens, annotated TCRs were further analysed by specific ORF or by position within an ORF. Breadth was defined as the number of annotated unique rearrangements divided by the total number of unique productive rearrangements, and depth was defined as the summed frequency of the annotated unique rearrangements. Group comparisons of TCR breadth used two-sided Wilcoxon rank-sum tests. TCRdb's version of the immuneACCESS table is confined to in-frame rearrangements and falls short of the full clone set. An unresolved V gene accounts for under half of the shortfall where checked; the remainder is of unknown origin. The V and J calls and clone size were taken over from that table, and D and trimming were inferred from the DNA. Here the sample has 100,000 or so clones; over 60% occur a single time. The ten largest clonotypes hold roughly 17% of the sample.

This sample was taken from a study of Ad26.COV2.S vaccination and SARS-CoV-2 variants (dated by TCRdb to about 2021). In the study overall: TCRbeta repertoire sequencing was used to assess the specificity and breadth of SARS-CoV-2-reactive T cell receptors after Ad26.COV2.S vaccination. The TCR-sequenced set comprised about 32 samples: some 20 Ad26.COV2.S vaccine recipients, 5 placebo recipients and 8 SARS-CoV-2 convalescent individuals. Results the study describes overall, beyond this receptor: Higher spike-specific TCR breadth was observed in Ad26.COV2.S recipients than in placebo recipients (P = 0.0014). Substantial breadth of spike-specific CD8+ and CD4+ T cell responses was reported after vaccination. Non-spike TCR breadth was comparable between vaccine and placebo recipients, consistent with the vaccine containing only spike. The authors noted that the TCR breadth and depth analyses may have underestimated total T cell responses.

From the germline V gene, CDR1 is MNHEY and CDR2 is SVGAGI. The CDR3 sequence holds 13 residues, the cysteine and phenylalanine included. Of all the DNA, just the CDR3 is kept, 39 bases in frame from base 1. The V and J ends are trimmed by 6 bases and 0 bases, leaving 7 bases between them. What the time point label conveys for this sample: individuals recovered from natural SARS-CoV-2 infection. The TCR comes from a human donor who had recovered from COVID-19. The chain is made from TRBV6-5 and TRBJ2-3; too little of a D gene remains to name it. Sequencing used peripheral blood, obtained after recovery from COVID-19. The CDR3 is CASSRTSTDTQYF. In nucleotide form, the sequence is TGTGCCAGCAGCCGAACTAGCACAGATACGCAGTATTTT.